This TCR beta chain was identified in a study of T-cell reconstitution after alpha-beta-depleted transplantation in children. Study-wide results and caveats: A year had passed since transplant, and T-cell counts and diversity by then came mostly from newly produced T cells. The study reportedly traced alpha-beta T cells about two months after transplant to several hundred expanded graft clones.

For TCRbeta, the library was prepared with unique molecular identifiers. Via MiXCR, TCRdb re-called the PCR reads, giving one row per CDR3 protein. The sample records over 400,000 distinct CDR3 sequences, roughly 43% being singletons. The CDR3 contains 15 residues. Germline V lookup: CDR1 ENHRY, CDR2 SYGVKD. After removal of 8 bases from V and 7 bases from J, the junction contained 11 bases not matched to a gene. This clonotype was picked up one time. Its antigen is undetermined. V gene TRBV10-3 combines with J gene TRBJ2-1; 10 bases map to TRBD2. The receptor was derived from a girl aged 2 to 9 with aplastic anemia, due to receive a stem cell transplant. This specimen was PBMCs, taken before TCRalphabeta/CD19-depleted stem cell transplant. For the CDR3, the DNA is TGTGCCATCGGTCGGCTAGCGGGAGCGGAGAATGAGCAGTTCTTC. Its translation: CAIGRLAGAENEQFF.